The 17 T cell receptor beta chains reported below all come from one sample, sequenced in a study of vaccination effects on CD4 cells after COVID-19. Clones were sequenced by immunoSEQ multiplex PCR, and TCRdb holds only the in-frame ones, with some missing. The sample carries some 47,000 clones, 70% recorded once. Isolation of CD4+ T cells took place after more than 9 days of culture. Participants were vaccinated with two doses of either the BNT162b2 or mRNA-1273 vaccine. These receptors have no identified antigens. The source material was CD4+ T cells from PBMCs cultured without peptide, sampled after COVID-19 vaccination. The receptors originated from a human donor who received a COVID-19 vaccine.

The rearrangement links TRBV6-2 or TRBV6-3 to TRBJ2-3; possibly TRBD2 for D (7 bases). Germline CDR1 and CDR2: MNHEY and SVGEGT. This CDR3 has 14 residues. Trimming took 4 bases from V and 7 from J, leaving 15 bases between them. The CDR3 bases are TGTGCCAGCAGTTCTGCCGGGGGGCAAAATACGCAGTATTTT. This encodes CASSSAGGQNTQYF.

This rearrangement joins TRBV12-5 to TRBJ1-3; D remains ambiguous. Germline lookup yields CDR1 LGHNT and CDR2 FRNRAP. This CDR3 is 18 amino acids long. V was pared by 2 bases and J by 4 bases, with 21 bases between. The CDR3 reads CASGLLAPSGRFGNTIYF. For the CDR3, the DNA is TGTGCTAGTGGTTTGCTGGCCCCTAGTGGAAGGTTCGGAAACACCATATATTTT.

This clone has a single count. The V gene is TRBV19, the J gene TRBJ1-2; the D gene is possibly TRBD1 (5 bases). CDR3 size: 13 residues. V lost 10 bases, J lost 4 bases, and 16 bases lay in between. CDR1 LNHDA and CDR2 SQIVND come from the germline V gene (reference sequence). CDR3 amino acids: CATRATVPYGYTF. Written as DNA, the CDR3 is TGTGCCACCAGGGCGACAGTCCCCTATGGCTACACCTTC.

The chain uses TRBV7-9 and TRBJ2-7; TRBD2 agrees at 9 bases. After removal of 0 bases from V and 2 bases from J, the junction contained 5 bases not matched to a gene. Germline V gene data show CDR1 as SEHNR and CDR2 as FQNEAQ (reference sequence). The CDR3 is 16 amino acids. The CDR3 loop is CASSLARLADTYEQYF. The CDR3 bases are TGTGCCAGCAGCTTAGCTCGACTAGCGGATACCTACGAGCAGTACTTC.

This clone is a singleton in its sample. J is TRBJ2-2 and V is TRBV21-1. TRBV21-1 is marked as a pseudogene. This CDR3 is built from 16 residues. The CDR3 nucleotides are TGTGCCAGCAGTATGAGGCTCCGGGCGCACACCGGGGAGCTGTTTTTT. Amino acid sequence: CASSMRLRAHTGELFF.

This clone came up once. The CDR3, as DNA: TGCAGCGTTACAGGGACAGCGGCCTCTGAAGCTTTCTTT. Residues: CSVTGTAASEAFF. This chain joins TRBV29-1 and TRBJ1-1; 7 bases map to TRBD1. Germline assignment: CDR1 SQVTM and CDR2 ANQGSEA. The CDR3 loop spans 13 amino acids. The junction had 9 bases not matched to a gene; V was cut back by 5 bases and J by 6 bases.

With respect to this clone: Other DNA variants within this sample encode the same CDR3. The J gene is TRBJ2-2, the V gene TRBV3-1 (or the pseudogene TRBV3-2), with D uncertain. From germline, CDR1 is LGHDT and CDR2 YNNKEL (reference sequence). The CDR3 is 13 amino acids. The V and J ends lost 1 base and 2 bases respectively, with 2 bases between them. In nucleotides, the CDR3 is TGTGCCAGCAGCCAAGGCAACACCGGGGAGCTGTTTTTT. Translating gives CASSQGNTGELFF.

J is TRBJ2-1 and V is TRBV11-2; D tentatively fits TRBD1 or TRBD2 (5 bases each). This CDR3 has 14 residues. V shed 5 bases and J shed 8 bases, with 16 bases lying between them. Germline V gene lookup returns CDR1 SGHAT and CDR2 FQNNGV. The CDR3 region has the DNA TGTGCCAGCAGCACACCCCTGGGGGTCTATGAGCAGTTCTTC. Amino acids: CASSTPLGVYEQFF.

This clone was picked up a small number of times. The gene calls are TRBV27 and TRBJ2-7; D perhaps matches TRBD2 (5 bases). With 3 bases removed from V and 5 bases from J, the gap between germline ends came to 11 bases. This CDR3 has 13 residues. Germline lookup yields CDR1 MNHEY and CDR2 SMNVEV (reference sequence). The DNA of the CDR3 is TGTGCCAGCAGTTTCCGGCTAGCTAACGAGCAGTACTTC. This translates into CASSFRLANEQYF.

This chain connects TRBV5-8 to TRBJ2-5, with a tentative D call TRBD2 (6 bases). The V gene's germline CDR1 is SGHTS and CDR2 YDEGEE. The germline V and J ends were trimmed by 2 bases and 2 bases, with 13 bases remaining between them. This CDR3 spans 15 amino acids. The CDR3 sequence is CASSFGRGMQETQYF. In DNA form, the CDR3 reads TGTGCCAGCAGCTTTGGCCGGGGGATGCAAGAGACCCAGTACTTC.

The genes are TRBV27 and TRBJ1-2; TRBD1 aligns across 7 bases. V lost 3 bases to trimming and J lost 9 bases; unmatched junction nucleotides: 7. Germline CDR1 is MNHEY and CDR2 is SMNVEV (reference sequence). The CDR3 is made up of 13 amino acids. The CDR3 region has the DNA TGTGCCAGCAGTTTGCTAGGGGGCCCGAGCTACACCTTC. Amino acids: CASSLLGGPSYTF.

The V gene is TRBV18, the J gene TRBJ2-5; D call uncertain. There are 13 residues in the CDR3. The germline V gene encodes CDR1 KGHSH and CDR2 LQKENI. V shed 6 bases and J shed 2 bases, with 10 bases lying between them. The chain's CDR3 is CASSPGPQETQYF. CDR3 nucleotide sequence: TGTGCCAGCTCCCCTGGTCCTCAAGAGACCCAGTACTTC.

This clone was counted between two and nine times. The genes are TRBV10-1 and TRBJ2-3; TRBD1 or TRBD2 may be the D gene (5 bases each). V lost 4 bases and J lost 2, with 13 bases in between. Germline V gene lookup returns CDR1 WNHNN and CDR2 SYGVQD (reference sequence). The length of the CDR3 is 15 residues. CDR3 nucleotides: TGCGCCAGCAGTGCAGAGGGGCGACCCACAGATACGCAGTATTTT. This gives the protein CASSAEGRPTDTQYF.

V gene TRBV2 combines with J gene TRBJ2-5; 16 bases align to TRBD2. This CDR3 has 16 amino acids. Germline trimming cut 7 bases from V and 4 bases from J; bases unmatched to any gene: 6. Germline V gene sequence: CDR1 SNHLY, CDR2 FYNNEI. The CDR3 region has the DNA TGTGCCAGCATGCCGGGACTAGCGGGGGGGCGAGAGACCCAGTACTTC. Translating it yields CASMPGLAGGRETQYF. Combining the CDR3 with reference TRBV2 and TRBJ2-5 gives the whole variable domain EPEVTQTPSHQVTQMGQEVILRCVPISNHLYFYWYRQILGQKVEFLVSFYNNEISEKSEIFDDQFSVERPDGSNFTLKIRSTKLEDSAMYFCASMPGLAGGRETQYFGPGTRLLVL.

Only one count was recorded for this clone. The chain combines TRBV5-1 with TRBJ1-3; 7 nucleotides agree with TRBD1. Germline values: CDR1 SGHRS, CDR2 YFSETQ. The CDR3 has 16 residues. Germline trimming cut 4 bases from V and 0 bases from J; bases unmatched to any gene: 7. CDR3 in DNA: TGCGCCAGCAGCCCCCAGGGGGGCGCCTCTGGAAACACCATATATTTT. The encoded protein is CASSPQGGASGNTIYF.

The chain employs TRBV7-9 and TRBJ2-7, with a tentative D call TRBD2 (6 bases). The germline V gene has CDR1 SEHNR and CDR2 FQNEAQ (reference sequence). Trimming pared 5 bases from V and 6 bases from J, leaving 20 bases between. This CDR3 comprises 15 residues. The CDR3 protein is CASSPSGSPGGEQYF. The CDR3 nucleotides read TGTGCCAGCAGCCCCTCGGGCAGCCCCGGGGGCGAGCAGTACTTC.

This clone appeared once. V usage is TRBV2 and J usage is TRBJ2-1; tentatively, D is TRBD2 (6 bases). V shed 3 bases and J shed 7 bases, with 7 bases lying between them. The germline CDR1 and CDR2 sequences are SNHLY and FYNNEI. This CDR3 has 12 amino acids. DNA for the CDR3: TGTGCCAGCAGTGATAGCGGTAATGAGCAGTTCTTC. Encoded protein: CASSDSGNEQFF.